A selection of T cell receptor beta chains follows, all from one sample in a study of chemoradiotherapy in HPV16-positive cancers. Sequencing was performed with immunoSEQ multiplex PCR; in TCRdb, only in-frame clones are kept and a portion is missing. The data show roughly 5,300 clones, 78% seen once. This material consisted of tumor tissue, taken from a patient who underwent chemoradiotherapy. Every receptor here comes from a human donor with HPV-associated anogenital cancer. Both conserved end residues are part of each CDR3. The order of the fields is V gene, D gene, J gene, clone size, CDR3 protein, CDR3 DNA. A D gene is named only where the DNA matches it firmly. Some rows have no size entry. The others give once, few or many, or a class for an expanded clone.

>TRBV19|NA|TRBJ1-3|NA
CASSSLRDLSGNTIYF
TGTGCCAGTAGTAGCTTAAGGGATCTCTCTGGAAACACCATATATTTT
>TRBV9|TRBD2|TRBJ2-3|large
CASSPWAGGTDTQYF
TGTGCCAGCAGCCCTTGGGCGGGGGGTACAGATACGCAGTATTTT
>TRBV2|TRBD1|TRBJ1-1|NA
CASSTGRPEAFF
TGTGCCAGCTCGACAGGGCGGCCTGAAGCTTTCTTT
>TRBV20-1|NA|TRBJ2-1|NA
CSATQYNEQFF
TGCAGTGCTACCCAGTACAATGAGCAGTTCTTC
>TRBV5-1|TRBD1|TRBJ1-2|NA
CASSLGGQRGYTF
TGCGCCAGCAGCTTGGGGGGACAGAGGGGCTACACCTTC
>TRBV27|NA|TRBJ1-2|few
CASSFPGPINGYTF
TGTGCCAGCAGTTTTCCCGGACCGATTAATGGCTACACCTTC
>TRBV5-4|NA|TRBJ1-6|NA
CARWPETGTSGNSPLHF
TGTGCCAGATGGCCGGAGACCGGGACAAGCGGCAATTCACCCCTCCACTTT
>TRBV18|NA|TRBJ1-6|few
CASSPQSGGYNSPLHF
TGTGCCAGCTCTCCTCAGTCCGGGGGTTATAATTCACCCCTCCACTTT
>TRBV5-1|NA|TRBJ1-2|NA
CASSDDSRLISNYGYTF
TGCGCCAGCAGCGACGACAGCCGACTTATTTCTAACTATGGCTACACCTTC
>TRBV15|TRBD1|TRBJ1-2|NA
CATSRSRDSNYGYTF
TGTGCCACCAGCAGATCCCGGGACAGTAACTATGGCTACACCTTC
>TRBV27|TRBD2|TRBJ2-1|NA
CASSFGTTPDNEQFF
TGTGCCAGCAGTTTCGGGACTACCCCTGACAATGAGCAGTTCTTC
>TRBV21-1|NA|TRBJ1-6|NA
CASSTGQGVYSPLHF
TGTGCCAGCAGCACAGGACAGGGGGTATATTCACCCCTCCACTTT
>TRBV29-1|NA|TRBJ1-5|NA
CSVGAGEQPQHF
TGCAGCGTTGGGGCAGGGGAACAGCCCCAGCATTTT
>TRBV10-3|NA|TRBJ2-7|NA
CAISTGQLPAYEQYF
TGTGCCATCAGTACTGGACAGCTCCCCGCCTACGAGCAGTACTTC
>TRBV28|NA|TRBJ1-5|NA
CASSFSEFGEQPQHF
TGTGCCAGCAGTTTTTCAGAGTTCGGGGAGCAGCCCCAGCATTTT
>TRBV18|TRBD1|TRBJ1-1|once
CASSATGDSLVEAFF
TGTGCCAGCTCAGCGACAGGGGATTCTCTAGTTGAAGCTTTCTTT
>TRBV10-2|NA|TRBJ2-5|NA
CASGGTETQYF
TGCGCCAGCGGGGGGACAGAGACCCAGTACTTC
>TRBV10-1|NA|TRBJ2-2|NA
CASSEGTLNTGELFF
TGCGCCAGCAGTGAGGGGACTCTAAACACCGGGGAGCTGTTTTTT
>TRBV9|NA|TRBJ2-7|NA
CASSPRPAGYEQYF
TGTGCCAGCAGCCCCAGGCCGGCGGGCTACGAGCAGTACTTC
>TRBV7-3|TRBD2|TRBJ2-5|NA
CASSTRTSGVETQYF
TGTGCCAGCAGCACAAGGACTAGCGGGGTGGAGACCCAGTACTTC
>TRBV10-3|NA|TRBJ2-5|NA
CAISAAGGGEEAQYF
TGTGCCATCAGCGCCGCAGGTGGCGGAGAAGAGGCCCAGTACTTC
>TRBV9|NA|TRBJ2-4|NA
CASSVGVGTQNIQYF
TGTGCCAGCAGCGTAGGGGTGGGAACGCAAAACATTCAGTACTTC
>TRBV4-2|NA|TRBJ1-3|NA
CASSPGSRVGNTIYF
TGTGCCAGCAGCCCGGGTAGCAGGGTCGGAAACACCATATATTTT
>TRBV5-1|NA|TRBJ2-7|NA
CASSFGGTYEQYF
TGCGCCAGCAGCTTTGGGGGGACTTACGAGCAGTACTTC
>TRBV7-2|NA|TRBJ1-2|NA
CASSFGTRGANYGYTF
TGTGCCAGCAGCTTTGGGACCCGAGGGGCTAACTATGGCTACACCTTC
>TRBV7-9|NA|TRBJ1-1|NA
CASSLLLRRATDKKAFF
TGTGCCAGCAGCTTACTATTGCGCAGGGCAACAGATAAGAAAGCTTTCTTT
>TRBV2|TRBD1|TRBJ1-5|NA
CASSETGTGYSNQPQHF
TGTGCCAGCAGTGAAACCGGGACAGGGTATAGCAATCAGCCCCAGCATTTT
>TRBV6-1|NA|TRBJ1-5|NA
CASSERQGRGSNQPQHF
TGTGCCAGCAGTGAACGGCAGGGTCGAGGTAGCAATCAGCCCCAGCATTTT
>TRBV20-1|NA|TRBJ1-3|NA
CSVEIRNTIYF
TGCAGTGTAGAGATAAGAAACACCATATATTTT
>TRBV5-1|TRBD1|TRBJ1-1|few
CASSLEGQGNTEAFF
TGCGCCAGCAGCTTGGAAGGACAGGGGAACACTGAAGCTTTCTTT
>TRBV9|TRBD1|TRBJ2-2|NA
CASSVVRGRNTGELFF
TGTGCCAGCAGCGTAGTCAGGGGGCGGAATACCGGGGAGCTGTTTTTT
>TRBV5-6|NA|TRBJ1-2|NA
CASSLEADGYTF
TGTGCCAGCAGCTTGGAGGCAGATGGCTACACCTTC
>TRBV2|TRBD1|TRBJ1-3|NA
CASKDPGTGAGNTIYF
TGTGCCAGCAAGGACCCCGGGACAGGGGCCGGAAACACCATATATTTT
>TRBV18|TRBD1|TRBJ1-5|NA
CASSPGTGGTNQPQHF
TGTGCCAGCTCACCAGGGACAGGGGGTACGAATCAGCCCCAGCATTTT
>TRBV18|NA|TRBJ1-1|NA
CASSPPGPNTEAFF
TGTGCCAGCTCACCACCGGGGCCGAACACTGAAGCTTTCTTT
>TRBV2|NA|TRBJ2-2|NA
CASSGDTGELFF
TGTGCCAGCAGTGGGGACACCGGGGAGCTGTTTTTT
>TRBV5-1|NA|TRBJ1-6|NA
CASSLGAGGLSYNSPLHF
TGCGCCAGCAGCTTGGGAGCCGGGGGGCTATCCTATAATTCACCCCTCCACTTT
>TRBV7-7|NA|TRBJ2-3|NA
CASSLGGTSTDTQYF
TGTGCCAGCAGCTTAGGCGGGACTAGCACAGATACGCAGTATTTT
>TRBV9|NA|TRBJ1-2|NA
CASSHRVRGYTF
TGTGCCAGCAGCCACCGGGTGCGCGGCTACACCTTC
>TRBV2|TRBD1|TRBJ1-5|NA
CASSWTGEGNQPQHF
TGTGCCAGCAGTTGGACAGGGGAAGGCAATCAGCCCCAGCATTTT
>TRBV6-5|NA|TRBJ2-7|NA
CASGRGHEQYF
TGTGCCAGTGGCAGGGGCCACGAGCAGTACTTC
>TRBV9|TRBD2|TRBJ2-1|once
CASSVFGGGGYNEQFF
TGTGCCAGCAGCGTATTTGGCGGGGGAGGCTACAATGAGCAGTTCTTC
>TRBV7-3|NA|TRBJ1-1|NA
CASSSLVNTEAFF
TGTGCCAGCAGCTCGTTAGTGAACACTGAAGCTTTCTTT
>TRBV5-1|NA|TRBJ2-3|once
CASSLGLEGADTQYF
TGCGCCAGCAGCTTGGGACTAGAGGGGGCAGATACGCAGTATTTT
>TRBV29-1|NA|TRBJ2-3|NA
CSVEGGRGTDTQYF
TGCAGCGTTGAAGGGGGGCGCGGGACAGATACGCAGTATTTT
>TRBV9|NA|TRBJ2-7|NA
CASSVAGSKDPYEQYF
TGTGCCAGCAGCGTAGCTGGTTCCAAAGACCCCTACGAGCAGTACTTC
>TRBV19|NA|TRBJ1-4|NA
CASSIQGFDGKLFF
TGTGCCAGTAGTATTCAGGGATTCGACGGAAAACTGTTTTTT
>TRBV2|NA|TRBJ2-7|NA
CASRIEYEQYF
TGTGCCAGCCGGATAGAATACGAGCAGTACTTC
>TRBV23-1|NA|TRBJ1-1|NA
CASARPEYTEAFF
TGCGCCAGCGCCCGCCCAGAATACACTGAAGCTTTCTTT
>TRBV5-4|TRBD1|TRBJ2-5|NA
CASSLAQGQGLETQYF
TGTGCCAGCAGCTTGGCCCAGGGACAGGGGTTGGAGACCCAGTACTTC
>TRBV28|NA|TRBJ1-2|NA
CASSSHQVADGYTF
TGTGCCAGCAGTTCCCATCAGGTGGCGGATGGCTACACCTTC